This passage covers 23 T cell receptor beta chains from one sample sequenced in a study of blood T cell repertoires in COVID-19. The assay was immunoSEQ multiplex PCR, and TCRdb's table has in-frame clones only and misses some. Of around 70,000 clones listed, 60% to 80% are singletons. Sequencing used peripheral blood. Source of these receptors: a human donor in a cohort sampled during active COVID-19.

In DNA, the CDR3 is TGTGCCAGCCAACAGGGGCCCTACGAGCAGTACTTC. Translation gives CASQQGPYEQYF. The chain has TRBV19 and TRBJ2-7; 7 bases agree with TRBD1. Trimming took 9 bases from V and 2 from J; bases not matched to a gene: 4. Germline lookup yields CDR1 LNHDA and CDR2 SQIVND (reference sequence). CDR3 length equals 12 residues. Combining the CDR3 with reference TRBV19 and TRBJ2-7 gives the whole variable domain DGGITQSPKYLFRKEGQNVTLSCEQNLNHDAMYWYRQDPGQGLRLIYYSQIVNDFQKGDIAEGYSVSREKKESFPLTVTSAQKNPTAFYLCASQQGPYEQYFGPGTRLTVT.

The chain is built from TRBV7-8 and TRBJ1-3; a possible D gene is TRBD1 (5 bases). Germline CDR1 and CDR2: SGHVS and FQNEAQ. V lost 4 bases to trimming and J lost 1 base, with 5 bases between them. The CDR3 contains 13 residues. The CDR3 bases are TGTGCCAGCAGCTCAGGGTCTGGAAACACCATATATTTT. It yields the protein CASSSGSGNTIYF. The full variable domain, in which reference TRBV7-8 and TRBJ1-3 provide the parts outside the CDR3, is GAGVSQSPRYKVAKRGQDVALRCDPISGHVSLFWYQQALGQGPEFLTYFQNEAQLDKSGLPSDRFFAERPEGSVSTLKIQRTQQEDSAVYLCASSSGSGNTIYFGEGSWLTVV.

The chain couples TRBV30 to TRBJ2-5; TRBD2 aligns across 7 bases. The V segment lost 0 bases and the J segment 7 bases; nucleotides outside the gene matches: 5. The CDR3 sequence is 13 residues long. Germline V gene lookup returns CDR1 GTSNPN and CDR2 SVGIG (reference sequence). CDR3 nucleotides: TGTGCCTGGAGTGTGGCGGGAGTTGGGACCCAGTACTTC. Protein sequence: CAWSVAGVGTQYF.

The table lists this clone with a count of one. The gene calls are TRBV9 and TRBJ2-3; 8 bases agree with TRBD2. J was trimmed by 6 bases and V by 0 bases; bases with no gene match: 9. CDR3 size: 16 residues. Per the germline V gene, CDR1 is SGDLS and CDR2 is YYNGEE. CDR3 DNA sequence: TGTGCCAGCAGCGTAGCGGGGGGGCGTTTGAGGGATACGCAGTATTTT. Protein product: CASSVAGGRLRDTQYF.

The gene calls are TRBV4-2 and TRBJ2-3, with TRBD2 identical over 7 bases. Trimming removed 2 bases from V and 7 bases from J; junction bases left unmatched: 15. Germline assignment: CDR1 LGHNA and CDR2 YNFKEQ. The CDR3 runs to 17 residues. Here the CDR3 reads CASSQPLALGGGNTQYF. CDR3 in DNA: TGTGCCAGCAGCCAACCCCTCGCTCTTGGGGGGGGTAATACGCAGTATTTT.

The table lists this clone with a count of one. The gene calls are TRBV6-2 or TRBV6-3 and TRBJ2-1; D is unclear. Germline V gives CDR1 MNHEY, CDR2 SVGEGT. Trimming pared 2 bases from V and 8 bases from J, leaving 13 bases between. The CDR3 runs 14 residues. The CDR3 protein is CASSYRRLGDEQFF. CDR3 DNA sequence: TGTGCCAGCAGTTACCGAAGACTCGGCGATGAGCAGTTCTTC.

This sequence joins TRBV5-4 and TRBJ2-7; 7 bases fit TRBD1. Germline V gene sequence: CDR1 SGHNT, CDR2 YYREEE (reference sequence). J gave up 6 bases and V 4 bases, and 10 bases lay outside the gene matches. This CDR3 has 14 residues. The chain's CDR3 is CASSPGQHRAEQYF. The CDR3 DNA sequence: TGTGCCAGCAGCCCGGGACAGCACAGGGCCGAGCAGTACTTC.

V is TRBV6-2 or TRBV6-3 and J is TRBJ2-7; 9 bases are a match to TRBD2. The CDR3 is made up of 15 amino acids. Germline loops: CDR1 MNHEY, CDR2 SVGEGT. Unmatched junction bases numbered 7, after V lost 6 bases and J lost 1 base. The CDR3 spells CASSTLAGTSYEQYV. Written as DNA, the CDR3 is TGTGCCAGCAGCACCCTAGCGGGAACGTCCTACGAGCAGTACGTC.

The chain joins TRBV5-1 to TRBJ1-2; 7 bases line up with TRBD1. CDR1 SGHRS and CDR2 YFSETQ come from the germline V gene. This CDR3 is built from 14 residues. The V and J ends lost 1 base and 5 bases, in that order; junction bases with no gene match: 5. The chain's CDR3 is CASSLTGVGYGYTF. The DNA for the CDR3 is TGCGCCAGCAGCTTGACAGGGGTGGGATATGGCTACACCTTC.

This chain links TRBV2 with TRBJ2-7; 7 nucleotides align to TRBD1. V lost 7 bases and J lost 4; bases outside the gene matches: 7. The CDR3 has 13 residues. Germline CDR1 SNHLY, CDR2 FYNNEI. The CDR3 nucleotides are TGTGCCAGCAAAAGGGACAGCCCTTACGAGCAGTACTTC. Protein sequence: CASKRDSPYEQYF.

The chain has TRBV11-1 and TRBJ2-7; the match to TRBD1 covers 7 bases. The V gene's germline CDR1 is SGHAT and CDR2 FQDESV (reference sequence). The J segment lost 4 bases and the V segment lost 3 bases, leaving 6 bases of the junction unmatched. CDR3 size: 14 residues. CDR3 bases: TGTGCCAGCAGCTTCGGACAGGCTCGGTACGAGCAGTACTTC. Its translation is CASSFGQARYEQYF.

This sequence joins TRBV5-1 and TRBJ1-4; no definite D call. V dropped 3 bases and J dropped 7 bases, with 16 bases sitting between them. The germline gives CDR1 SGHRS, CDR2 YFSETQ. The CDR3 has 15 amino acids. For the CDR3, the DNA is TGCGCCAGCAGCTCGGAAGGTGGCGCAGGTGAAAAACTGTTTTTT. Translated, it gives CASSSEGGAGEKLFF.

This clone was recorded at least ten times. The rearrangement joins TRBV7-2 to TRBJ2-1, with D tentatively TRBD1 (5 bases). The CDR3 loop spans 14 amino acids. Germline CDR1 is SGHTA and CDR2 is FQGNSA. Trimming cost V 5 bases and J 7 bases, with 15 bases left between them. The DNA of the CDR3 is TGTGCCAGCAGCCAGGGCAATTCGCTGAATGAGCAGTTCTTC. Protein product: CASSQGNSLNEQFF.

The table lists this clone with a few counts. V gene TRBV6-5 combines with J gene TRBJ1-1; no clear D. Trimming took off 6 bases at V and 5 bases at J, with 19 bases between the two ends. The CDR3 is 15 amino acids. Germline V lookup: CDR1 MNHEY, CDR2 SVGAGI. The CDR3 spells CASSRRRTGNTEAFF. The CDR3, as DNA: TGTGCCAGCAGCCGGAGGAGAACCGGGAATACTGAAGCTTTCTTT.

This clone was seen only a few times. J is TRBJ1-4 and V is TRBV7-9; TRBD1 matches 8 bases. The ends lost 4 bases at V and 8 bases at J; junction bases unmatched: 9. Germline CDR1 and CDR2: SEHNR and FQNEAQ (reference sequence). This CDR3 spans 15 amino acids. The CDR3 is CASSWDGTGGEKLFF. CDR3 bases: TGTGCCAGCAGCTGGGACGGGACAGGCGGCGAAAAACTGTTTTTT.

The rearrangement links TRBV10-3 to TRBJ1-3; 10 bases are shared with TRBD1. Germline values: CDR1 ENHRY, CDR2 SYGVKD. This CDR3 has 15 residues. J gave up 4 bases and V 3 bases, and 3 bases lay outside the gene matches. The CDR3, as DNA: TGTGCCATCAGTGACGGACAGGGGGACGGAAACACCATATATTTT. This translates into CAISDGQGDGNTIYF.

The chain uses TRBV5-4 and TRBJ2-3; TRBD2 is a possible D gene (5 bases). CDR1 and CDR2 (germline): SGHNT, YYREEE (reference sequence). V was clipped by 6 bases and J by 0 bases, with 8 bases between them. The CDR3 spans 13 residues. The DNA of the CDR3 is TGTGCCAGCAAGCGGTCTAGCACAGATACGCAGTATTTT. Its protein is CASKRSSTDTQYF.

This chain uses TRBV7-2 with TRBJ1-4, with 9 bases matching TRBD1. Germline V CDR1 and CDR2: SGHTA, FQGNSA. This CDR3 is 17 amino acids long. V was pared by 5 bases and J by 7 bases, with 14 bases of the junction left unmatched. CDR3 sequence reads: CASSPTGGLAIFEKLFF. The CDR3 DNA reads as TGTGCCAGCAGCCCGACAGGGGGGCTTGCAATTTTTGAAAAACTGTTTTTT.

J is TRBJ2-5 and V is TRBV5-6; D is perhaps TRBD1 (6 bases). Trimming stripped 4 bases from V and 5 bases from J, with 18 bases between. The CDR3 totals 15 residues. Germline V CDR1 and CDR2: SGHDT, YYEEEE. This CDR3 reads CASSPTWGRRETQYF. DNA of the CDR3: TGTGCCAGCAGCCCCACCTGGGGGCGCAGGGAGACCCAGTACTTC.

The chain is built from TRBV6-5 and TRBJ2-7; the match to TRBD1 covers 7 bases. In germline, CDR1 is MNHEY, CDR2 SVGAGI. The CDR3 contains 14 residues. V was pared by 7 bases and J by 3 bases, with 9 bases of the junction left unmatched. Written as DNA, the CDR3 is TGTGCCAGCAATAAAGACAGGGTTGTCTACGAGCAGTACTTC. Its translation is CASNKDRVVYEQYF.

The rearrangement joins TRBV6-5 to TRBJ2-7; D is ambiguous. The CDR3 contains 11 residues. Germline V gene lookup returns CDR1 MNHEY and CDR2 SVGAGI. V was trimmed by 6 bases and J by 3 bases, leaving 6 bases between them. In nucleotides, the CDR3 is TGTGCCAGCAGCCTATTCTACGAGCAGTACTTC. This codes for CASSLFYEQYF.

The gene calls are TRBV30 and TRBJ1-1; 7 positions agree with TRBD1. The CDR3 is made up of 14 amino acids. J gave up 5 bases and V 0 bases, and 6 bases lay outside the gene matches. Per germline, CDR1 GTSNPN and CDR2 SVGIG (reference sequence). The CDR3: CAWSVVRGLTEAFF. In nucleotides, the CDR3 is TGTGCCTGGAGTGTTGTCAGGGGGTTGACTGAAGCTTTCTTT.

The chain couples TRBV5-1 to TRBJ2-1, with 9 bases aligning to TRBD2. J was trimmed by 6 bases and V by 4 bases; bases with no gene match: 11. Germline CDR1 SGHRS, CDR2 YFSETQ. The CDR3 length is 16 residues. The CDR3 DNA reads TGCGCCAGCAGCCCCGGTGGTAGCGGGAGCTTCAATGAGCAGTTCTTC. It is translated as CASSPGGSGSFNEQFF.